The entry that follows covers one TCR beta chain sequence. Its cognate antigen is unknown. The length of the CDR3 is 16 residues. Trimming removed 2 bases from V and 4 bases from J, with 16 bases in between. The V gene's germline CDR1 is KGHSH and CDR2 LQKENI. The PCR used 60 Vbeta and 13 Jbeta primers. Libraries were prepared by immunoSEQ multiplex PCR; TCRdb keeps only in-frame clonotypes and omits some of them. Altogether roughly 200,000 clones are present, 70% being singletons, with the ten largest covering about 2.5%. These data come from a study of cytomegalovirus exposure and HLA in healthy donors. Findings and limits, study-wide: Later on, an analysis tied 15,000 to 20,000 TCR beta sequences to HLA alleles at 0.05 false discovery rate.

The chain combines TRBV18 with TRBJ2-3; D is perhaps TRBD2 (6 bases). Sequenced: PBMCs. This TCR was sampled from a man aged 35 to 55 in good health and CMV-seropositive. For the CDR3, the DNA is TGTGCCAGCTCACCATTATTCGGGGGTTGGCCAGATACGCAGTATTTT. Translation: CASSPLFGGWPDTQYF.